The 23 T cell receptor beta chains presented below share a single source sample, sequenced in a study of human thymus T cells. Profiling relied on immunoSEQ multiplex PCR, and the TCRdb table lists in-frame clones only, not all of them. The data show about 50,000 clones, 95% seen once. Sequencing was done on a sample of blood. Receptor source: a girl under two years old with a congenital heart defect but otherwise immunologically healthy.

The chain is built from TRBV11-3 and TRBJ1-1; maybe TRBD1 (6 bases). Trimming shortened V by 4 bases and J by 5 bases, and 11 bases separated the two germline ends. CDR3 length equals 13 residues. In germline, CDR1 is SGHNT, CDR2 YENEEA. The CDR3 sequence is CASSSGGGTEAFF. In DNA, the CDR3 is TGTGCCAGCAGCTCGGGAGGGGGAACTGAAGCTTTCTTT. Combining the CDR3 with reference TRBV11-3 and TRBJ1-1 gives the whole variable domain EAGVVQSPRYKIIEKKQPVAFWCNPISGHNTLYWYLQNLGQGPELLIRYENEEAVDDSQLPKDRFSAERLKGVDSTLKIQPAELGDSAVYLCASSSGGGTEAFFGQGTRLTVV.

CDR3 coding DNA: TGTGCCAGCAGTGTTAGACAGAATAGCAATCAGCCCCAGCATTTT. Its translation is CASSVRQNSNQPQHF. The rearrangement joins TRBV2 to TRBJ1-5; a possible D gene is TRBD1 (5 bases). The V and J ends lost 4 bases and 0 bases respectively, with 10 bases between them. The germline V gene has CDR1 SNHLY and CDR2 FYNNEI. The CDR3 consists of 15 residues.

This clone has only a few counts. The genes are TRBV27 and TRBJ1-2; D perhaps matches TRBD1 (6 bases). With 7 bases removed from V and 7 bases from J, the gap between germline ends came to 16 bases. The CDR3 has 13 residues. The V gene's germline CDR1 is MNHEY and CDR2 SMNVEV (reference sequence). The CDR3 coding sequence is TGTGCCAGCACGTCCTGGTCCAGGGGTGGCTACACCTTC. Encoded protein: CASTSWSRGGYTF.

V gene TRBV2 combines with J gene TRBJ2-7; D remains unclear. CDR1 is SNHLY, CDR2 FYNNEI, per germline. The ends were cut back, 7 bases at V and 2 bases at J, with 15 bases in the middle. The CDR3 runs to 14 residues. The CDR3 loop is CASIASGRTYEQYF. CDR3 DNA: TGTGCCAGCATCGCAAGTGGGCGCACCTACGAGCAGTACTTC.

The chain links TRBV14 to TRBJ1-2, with 9 bases fitting TRBD1. Germline V gene sequence: CDR1 SGHDN, CDR2 FVKESK. The V and J ends lost 3 bases and 0 bases, in that order; junction bases with no gene match: 2. This CDR3 is 15 amino acids long. The DNA of the CDR3 is TGTGCCAGCAGCCATAGGACAGGGGCTAACTATGGCTACACCTTC. Protein product: CASSHRTGANYGYTF.

J is TRBJ2-7 and V is TRBV10-2, with 12 bases lining up with TRBD2. With V trimmed by 9 bases and J by 4 bases, 1 base remained unmatched. CDR1 WSHSY and CDR2 SAAADI come from the germline V gene. CDR3 size: 12 residues. The CDR3 nucleotides read TGCGCCAGTGGGACTAGCGGGTACGAGCAGTACTTC. This encodes CASGTSGYEQYF.

In this sample, this clone turned up a few times. The chain employs TRBV4-1 and TRBJ1-5; the D is unclear. In germline, CDR1 is MGHRA, CDR2 YSYEKL. The ends were cut back, 1 base at V and 0 bases at J, with 10 bases in the middle. The CDR3 contains 16 residues. The CDR3 reads CASSQGQGFSNQPQHF. Written as DNA, the CDR3 is TGCGCCAGCAGCCAAGGACAAGGTTTTAGCAATCAGCCCCAGCATTTT.

This clone was seen a single time. CDR3 amino acids: CASSLKREGPDTQYF. Written as DNA, the CDR3 is TGTGCCAGCAGCTTAAAGCGGGAGGGCCCCGATACGCAGTATTTT. V usage is TRBV7-9 and J usage is TRBJ2-3, with 10 positions matching TRBD2. Germline CDR1 reads SEHNR; CDR2 reads FQNEAQ (reference sequence). The trim removed 2 bases at V and 6 bases at J, leaving 5 bases unmatched. This CDR3 is 15 amino acids long. The full variable domain, in which reference TRBV7-9 and TRBJ2-3 provide the parts outside the CDR3, is DTGVSQNPRHKITKRGQNVTFRCDPISEHNRLYWYRQTLGQGPEFLTYFQNEAQLEKSRLLSDRFSAERPKGSFSTLEIQRTEQGDSAMYLCASSLKREGPDTQYFGPGTRLTVL.

This chain connects TRBV11-2 to TRBJ2-1; D is perhaps TRBD1 (6 bases). The germline CDR1 and CDR2 sequences are SGHAT and FQNNGV. This CDR3 has 19 residues. Trimming took 3 bases from V and 1 from J, leaving 22 bases between them. In DNA form, the CDR3 reads TGTGCCAGCAGCTTTATCCCAAAGACAGGTCTAGGTTCCTACAATGAGCAGTTCTTC. This translates into CASSFIPKTGLGSYNEQFF.

The V gene is TRBV18, the J gene TRBJ2-3, with D unresolved. Germline assignment: CDR1 KGHSH and CDR2 LQKENI. Trimming shortened V by 3 bases and J by 3 bases, and 4 bases separated the two germline ends. The CDR3 covers 12 residues. Here the CDR3 DNA reads TGTGCCAGCTCACCCCGGACAGATACGCAGTATTTT. Protein: CASSPRTDTQYF. Variable domain in full (rest from reference TRBV18 and TRBJ2-3): NAGVMQNPRHLVRRRGQEARLRCSPMKGHSHVYWYRQLPEEGLKFMVYLQKENIIDESGMPKERFSAEFPKEGPSILRIQQVVRGDSAAYFCASSPRTDTQYFGPGTRLTVL.

This clone was detected a few times. The chain joins TRBV29-1 to TRBJ1-1; D uncertain. The CDR3 runs 13 residues. Looked up from germline, CDR1 is SQVTM and CDR2 is ANQGSEA. The V and J ends lost 3 bases and 2 bases respectively, with 10 bases between them. The CDR3 DNA follows: TGCAGCGTTGATGTGGAACCCAACACTGAAGCTTTCTTT. Protein sequence: CSVDVEPNTEAFF.

The gene calls are TRBV28 and TRBJ2-7; 9 bases align to TRBD1. This CDR3 has 15 amino acids. J gave up 0 bases and V 10 bases, and 10 bases lay outside the gene matches. Germline V CDR1 and CDR2: MDHEN, SYDVKM. CDR3 DNA: TGTGCCACCGAAGGAGGGGACAGGGCCTCCTACGAGCAGTACTTC. Translated, it gives CATEGGDRASYEQYF.

This chain links TRBV4-3 with TRBJ2-7; 11 bases map to TRBD2. Germline V gene data show CDR1 as LGHNA and CDR2 as YSLEER. CDR3 length equals 18 residues. The ends lost 0 bases at V and 4 bases at J; junction bases unmatched: 11. The CDR3 reads CASSQDSLAGGRGYEQYF. The CDR3 nucleotides read TGCGCCAGCAGCCAAGACAGCCTAGCGGGAGGCCGAGGGTACGAGCAGTACTTC.

The chain carries TRBV9 and TRBJ2-5, with 8 nucleotides matching TRBD2. The CDR3 contains 15 residues. Germline V lookup: CDR1 SGDLS, CDR2 YYNGEE. The V gene end was trimmed by 4 bases and the J gene end by 5 bases; junction bases not matched to a gene: 10. CDR3 amino acids: CASSPRLAGRETQYF. In nucleotides, the CDR3 is TGTGCCAGCAGCCCCCGGTTAGCGGGACGGGAGACCCAGTACTTC.

The rearrangement uses TRBV2 and TRBJ2-1; the D is unclear. Looked up from germline, CDR1 is SNHLY and CDR2 is FYNNEI. The CDR3 totals 14 residues. Between the trimmed V and J ends, which lost 3 bases and 6 bases, there was a span of 12 bases. CDR3: CASSDPSRPNEQFF. As DNA, the CDR3 is TGTGCCAGCAGTGATCCCTCTAGACCCAATGAGCAGTTCTTC.

The chain joins TRBV6-5 to TRBJ1-5; D is ambiguous. Trimming shortened V by 6 bases and J by 0 bases, and 9 bases separated the two germline ends. Per germline, CDR1 MNHEY and CDR2 SVGAGI. The CDR3 has 14 amino acids. The CDR3 bases are TGTGCCAGCAGGAAGACTATTAGCAATCAGCCCCAGCATTTT. Its protein is CASRKTISNQPQHF.

The chain recombines TRBV5-4 with TRBJ2-7; no reliable D call. Trimming cost V 0 bases and J 6 bases, with 13 bases left between them. Germline CDR1 SGHNT, CDR2 YYREEE (reference sequence). This CDR3 comprises 14 residues. The CDR3 loop reads CASSLVGGRSEQYF. CDR3 nucleotide sequence: TGTGCCAGCAGCTTGGTAGGCGGTCGGTCCGAGCAGTACTTC.

The rearrangement uses TRBV9 and TRBJ2-7; D gene ambiguous. Germline assignment: CDR1 SGDLS and CDR2 YYNGEE. Trimming cost V 0 bases and J 1 base, with 8 bases left between them. The CDR3 loop spans 14 amino acids. The CDR3 region is CASSVGWISYEQYF. CDR3 nucleotides: TGTGCCAGCAGCGTAGGGTGGATATCCTACGAGCAGTACTTC.

The chain combines TRBV7-9 with TRBJ2-1; D unclear. Germline-derived CDR1 and CDR2 are SEHNR and FQNEAQ (reference sequence). The V end was cut by 5 bases, the J end by 8 bases, with 13 bases between. The CDR3 is 13 residues long. The chain's CDR3 is CASSRTEFDEQFF. The CDR3 DNA sequence: TGTGCCAGCAGCCGAACGGAGTTCGATGAGCAGTTCTTC.

The chain carries TRBV19 and TRBJ1-1; D gene uncertain. This CDR3 has 14 residues. V lost 6 bases to trimming and J lost 0 bases, with 11 bases between them. The V gene's germline CDR1 is LNHDA and CDR2 SQIVND (reference sequence). CDR3 region: CASRVPQMNTEAFF. In DNA, the CDR3 is TGTGCCAGTAGGGTCCCACAGATGAACACTGAAGCTTTCTTT.

V and J are TRBV4-1 and TRBJ2-7; TRBD2 might be the D (6 bases). The germline CDR1 and CDR2 sequences are MGHRA and YSYEKL. The CDR3 is 15 amino acids. V lost 0 bases, J lost 6 bases, and 15 bases lay in between. As DNA, the CDR3 is TGCGCCAGCAGCCAAGACGGCATTGTGGGGGGCGAGCAGTACTTC. Its translation: CASSQDGIVGGEQYF.

This chain joins TRBV28 and TRBJ1-1; D may be TRBD1 (5 bases). V was shortened by 6 bases and J by 3 bases, with 8 bases between the two germline ends. Germline assignment: CDR1 MDHEN and CDR2 SYDVKM. The CDR3 is made up of 12 amino acids. CDR3 DNA sequence: TGTGCCAGCAGCGTGGGGGACACTGAAGCTTTCTTT. It is translated as CASSVGDTEAFF.

The chain is built from TRBV30 and TRBJ1-1; D call uncertain. Germline values: CDR1 GTSNPN, CDR2 SVGIG (reference sequence). V lost 1 base and J 6 bases, leaving 6 bases between the germline ends. The CDR3 has 11 residues. CDR3 coding DNA: TGTGCCTGGAGTGCAGGACCTGAAGCTTTCTTT. Its translation: CAWSAGPEAFF.